These 28 T cell receptor beta chains came from one sample sequenced in a study of blood T cell repertoires in COVID-19. Here immunoSEQ multiplex PCR was the method, and the copy in TCRdb shows in-frame clones only, minus some. The sample consists of 150,000 to 200,000 clones, approximately 80% of them appearing once. The specimen was PBMCs or T cells enriched from blood (not recorded which). Every receptor here comes from a woman between 50 and 59 years old who had recovered from COVID-19.

The gene calls are TRBV12-5 and TRBJ1-3; D possibly corresponds to TRBD1 (5 bases). V lost 4 bases, J lost 0 bases, and 13 bases lay in between. The germline V gene encodes CDR1 LGHNT and CDR2 FRNRAP. The CDR3 has 16 residues. CDR3 sequence (DNA): TGTGCTAGTGGTTCGGCTGGACAATTCTCTGGAAACACCATATATTTT. Translated: CASGSAGQFSGNTIYF.

The genes are TRBV6-1 and TRBJ2-5, with D maybe TRBD1 (6 bases). V dropped 3 bases and J dropped 0 bases, with 14 bases sitting between them. Germline lookup yields CDR1 MNHNS and CDR2 SASEGT. This CDR3 has 16 residues. The CDR3 spells CASSDAVRGHQETQYF. Written as DNA, the CDR3 is TGTGCCAGCAGTGATGCGGTCAGGGGTCACCAAGAGACCCAGTACTTC.

This clone was seen a handful of times. The V call is TRBV9, the J call TRBJ2-2, with D perhaps matching TRBD1 (5 bases). The germline gives CDR1 SGDLS, CDR2 YYNGEE. The CDR3 consists of 16 residues. V was trimmed by 2 bases and J by 4 bases, leaving 15 bases between them. The CDR3 region is CASSVGWTPITGELFF. The CDR3 nucleotides are TGTGCCAGCAGCGTCGGTTGGACACCGATCACCGGGGAGCTGTTTTTT.

V and J are TRBV7-6 and TRBJ1-1, with 7 bases that match TRBD1. V lost 8 bases, J lost 5 bases, and 2 bases stayed unmatched. Germline V gene lookup returns CDR1 SGHVS and CDR2 FNYEAQ. The CDR3 extends over 11 amino acids. The CDR3 reads CASSGGTEAFF. CDR3 sequence (DNA): TGTGCCAGCTCAGGGGGGACTGAAGCTTTCTTT.

The chain is built from TRBV5-4 and TRBJ2-3, with 9 bases lining up with TRBD2. The CDR3 extends over 14 amino acids. The J segment lost 1 base and the V segment lost 5 bases, leaving 2 bases of the junction unmatched. Germline V CDR1 and CDR2: SGHNT, YYREEE (reference sequence). As DNA, the CDR3 is TGTGCCAGCAGTTGGACTAGCGGCACAGATACGCAGTATTTT. It encodes CASSWTSGTDTQYF.

This clone has just a few counts. The chain combines TRBV7-9 with TRBJ1-2; TRBD1 agrees at 12 bases. Germline V lookup: CDR1 SEHNR, CDR2 FQNEAQ (reference sequence). The CDR3 extends over 15 amino acids. Trimming cost V 5 bases and J 5 bases; bases outside gene matches: 6. The CDR3: CASSPPGQGAYGYTF. CDR3 coding DNA: TGTGCCAGCAGCCCTCCGGGACAGGGGGCATATGGCTACACCTTC.

As for this clone: The sample contains more than one DNA sequence encoding this CDR3. This chain links TRBV20-1 with TRBJ2-1; unclear D gene. V was trimmed by 5 bases and J by 5 bases, leaving 4 bases between them. The CDR3 is 10 amino acids. Germline V gene lookup returns CDR1 DFQATT and CDR2 SNEGSKA (reference sequence). The CDR3: CSAPNNEQFF. Written as DNA, the CDR3 is TGCAGTGCTCCAAACAATGAGCAGTTCTTC.

This chain connects TRBV7-2 to TRBJ2-7, with 8 bases matching TRBD1. The CDR3 loop spans 15 amino acids. Germline V gene lookup returns CDR1 SGHTA and CDR2 FQGNSA. Unmatched junction bases numbered 6, after V lost 1 base and J lost 4 bases. The CDR3 bases are TGTGCCAGCAGCTTAGGGACAGGGACTTTTTACGAGCAGTACTTC. Its protein is CASSLGTGTFYEQYF.

The chain carries TRBV5-4 and TRBJ2-1; TRBD2 matches 8 bases. Per germline, CDR1 SGHNT and CDR2 YYREEE (reference sequence). J lost 4 bases, V lost 3 bases, and 18 bases had no gene match. The CDR3 loop spans 19 amino acids. The CDR3 is CASSSPGVRRGAEYNEQFF. The CDR3 DNA reads TGTGCCAGCAGCTCCCCTGGGGTGCGGCGGGGGGCGGAGTACAATGAGCAGTTCTTC.

This clone was observed a single time. The chain links TRBV5-1 to TRBJ1-2, with 8 nucleotides matching TRBD1. V gave up 4 bases and J gave up 3 bases; unmatched junction bases: 8. Per germline, CDR1 SGHRS and CDR2 YFSETQ. The CDR3 spans 15 residues. DNA of the CDR3: TGCGCCAGCAGCGACACAGGGGGTTCTTACTATGGCTACACCTTC. Protein product: CASSDTGGSYYGYTF.

The CDR3 sequence is CASSQDLSRGPQHF. CDR3 sequence (DNA): TGCGCCAGCAGCCAAGATCTAAGTCGGGGGCCCCAGCATTTT. The chain has TRBV4-1 and TRBJ1-5; unclear D gene. The CDR3 length is 14 residues. Trimming took off 0 bases at V and 9 bases at J, with 12 bases between the two ends. CDR1 is MGHRA, CDR2 YSYEKL, per germline.

This clone occurred once. The rearrangement uses TRBV11-2 and TRBJ2-7; D unresolved. The CDR3 has 15 residues. Trimming shortened V by 6 bases and J by 5 bases, and 20 bases separated the two germline ends. The germline V gene encodes CDR1 SGHAT and CDR2 FQNNGV. CDR3 residues: CASSYTFSRYNEQYF. CDR3 DNA: TGTGCCAGCAGTTATACTTTTAGTCGGTATAACGAGCAGTACTTC.

The chain links TRBV4-1 to TRBJ1-2; 11 bases fit TRBD1. Germline V lookup: CDR1 MGHRA, CDR2 YSYEKL. V was pared by 2 bases and J by 8 bases, with 7 bases of the junction left unmatched. CDR3 length: 15 residues. The CDR3 reads CASSQIPGQGVGYTF. CDR3 DNA sequence: TGCGCCAGCAGCCAAATTCCGGGACAGGGGGTAGGCTACACCTTC.

This clone turned up a few times. The chain carries TRBV7-3 and TRBJ1-5; 9 bases map to TRBD1. The V and J ends lost 4 bases and 6 bases, in that order; junction bases with no gene match: 1. CDR1 and CDR2 (germline): SGHTA, FQGTGA. This CDR3 has 13 amino acids. The CDR3 loop is CASSWDRAQPQHF. The CDR3 DNA sequence: TGTGCCAGCAGCTGGGACAGGGCTCAGCCCCAGCATTTT.

This chain joins TRBV7-6 and TRBJ1-5; D is unclear. The CDR3 has 15 amino acids. CDR1 and CDR2 (germline): SGHVS, FNYEAQ. V lost 5 bases to trimming and J lost 3 bases, with 14 bases between them. This CDR3 reads CASSPLPGFNQPQHF. The CDR3 nucleotides are TGTGCCAGCAGCCCCCTACCGGGTTTCAATCAGCCCCAGCATTTT.

CDR3: CASSGLQGTGELFF. DNA of the CDR3: TGTGCCAGCAGTGGATTACAGGGAACCGGGGAGCTGTTTTTT. V and J are TRBV2 and TRBJ2-2; weak D call: TRBD1 (6 bases). Per the germline V gene, CDR1 is SNHLY and CDR2 is FYNNEI. V shed 4 bases and J shed 5 bases, with 11 bases lying between them. The CDR3 contains 14 residues.

The rearrangement joins TRBV5-1 to TRBJ2-7; TRBD1 agrees at 7 bases. There are 16 residues in the CDR3. V was pared by 4 bases and J by 2 bases, with 12 bases of the junction left unmatched. Germline V gene data show CDR1 as SGHRS and CDR2 as YFSETQ. CDR3: CASSMPDRDVTYEQYF. The DNA of the CDR3 is TGCGCCAGCAGCATGCCCGACAGGGACGTAACCTACGAGCAGTACTTC.

The chain is built from TRBV5-8 and TRBJ2-5; D is ambiguous. This CDR3 region has 12 residues. The V gene's germline CDR1 is SGHTS and CDR2 YDEGEE. V dropped 7 bases and J dropped 7 bases, with 14 bases sitting between them. CDR3 protein: CASVVSGLTQYF. In DNA form, the CDR3 reads TGTGCCAGCGTAGTCTCGGGTTTGACCCAGTACTTC. The variable domain in full, with the rest retrieved from reference TRBV5-8 and TRBJ2-5, is EAGVTQSPTHLIKTRGQQATLRCSPISGHTSVYWYQQALGLGLQFLLWYDEGEERNRGNFPPRFSGRQFPNYSSELNVNALELEDSALYLCASVVSGLTQYFGPGTRLLVL.

With respect to this clone: Other DNA sequences of this sample code for an identical CDR3. The chain couples TRBV7-9 to TRBJ1-2; D uncertain. The CDR3 has 14 amino acids. V lost 2 bases, J lost 0 bases, and 7 bases lay in between. From germline, CDR1 is SEHNR and CDR2 FQNEAQ (reference sequence). CDR3 amino acids: CASSLTGTNYGYTF. The CDR3 DNA reads TGTGCCAGCAGCTTAACCGGGACTAACTATGGCTACACCTTC. The full variable domain, its missing parts supplied by reference TRBV7-9 and TRBJ1-2, is DTGVSQNPRHKITKRGQNVTFRCDPISEHNRLYWYRQTLGQGPEFLTYFQNEAQLEKSRLLSDRFSAERPKGSFSTLEIQRTEQGDSAMYLCASSLTGTNYGYTFGSGTRLTVV.

Here the CDR3 reads CASSSGRGVLVTGEQYF. Written as DNA, the CDR3 is TGTGCCAGCAGCTCCGGGAGGGGGGTACTGGTAACTGGCGAGCAGTACTTC. The rearrangement links TRBV9 to TRBJ2-7; 8 bases line up with TRBD2. The CDR3 has 17 amino acids. V lost 4 bases and J lost 6; bases outside the gene matches: 18. The V gene's germline CDR1 is SGDLS and CDR2 YYNGEE.

The chain combines TRBV9 with TRBJ2-7, with D uncertain. Trimming shortened V by 0 bases and J by 7 bases, and 11 bases separated the two germline ends. Germline CDR1 and CDR2: SGDLS and YYNGEE. The CDR3 covers 13 residues. CDR3 nucleotide sequence: TGTGCCAGCAGCGTAGACTCCGTGAGGGAGCAGTACTTC. Its protein is CASSVDSVREQYF.

The rearrangement joins TRBV11-3 to TRBJ2-3; D is undetermined. The CDR3 is 14 residues long. The V and J ends lost 3 bases and 0 bases respectively, with 7 bases between them. The germline V gene encodes CDR1 SGHNT and CDR2 YENEEA. The CDR3 here is CASSLSRSTDTQYF. The CDR3 nucleotides are TGTGCCAGCAGCTTGTCACGGAGCACAGATACGCAGTATTTT.

The genes are TRBV9 and TRBJ1-4; D possibly corresponds to TRBD1 (6 bases). V lost 0 bases, J lost 8 bases, and 20 bases lay in between. Germline-derived CDR1 and CDR2 are SGDLS and YYNGEE. The length of the CDR3 is 17 residues. CDR3 region: CASSVGRGGGLHEKLFF. CDR3 nucleotide sequence: TGTGCCAGCAGCGTAGGCAGGGGAGGGGGTTTGCACGAAAAACTGTTTTTT.

The chain joins TRBV7-2 to TRBJ2-4; 7 bases are a match to TRBD1. Looked up from germline, CDR1 is SGHTA and CDR2 is FQGNSA. The ends lost 5 bases at V and 1 base at J; junction bases unmatched: 2. CDR3 length: 14 residues. The CDR3 sequence: CASSPDRAKNIQYF. The CDR3 nucleotides read TGTGCCAGCAGCCCGGACAGGGCCAAAAACATTCAGTACTTC.

This chain connects TRBV6-5 to TRBJ1-6; 7 nucleotides match TRBD1. The CDR3 consists of 14 residues. With 5 bases clipped from V and 7 bases from J, the junction kept 5 bases outside the gene matches. Germline CDR1 and CDR2: MNHEY and SVGAGI. The CDR3 bases are TGTGCCAGCAGTACCCGGGACAGAAATTCACCCCTCCACTTT. This codes for CASSTRDRNSPLHF.

The table lists this clone with a count of one. The rearrangement joins TRBV3-1 (or the pseudogene TRBV3-2) to TRBJ2-1; 9 nucleotides line up with TRBD1. V lost 4 bases, J lost 7 bases, and 5 bases stayed unmatched. CDR1 and CDR2 (germline): LGHDT, YNNKEL (reference sequence). There are 14 residues in the CDR3. The DNA for the CDR3 is TGTGCCAGCAGCCTGGGACAGGGATTGAATGAGCAGTTCTTC. Amino acids: CASSLGQGLNEQFF.

The chain carries TRBV5-1 and TRBJ2-2; 9 bases line up with TRBD2. V was clipped by 8 bases and J by 6 bases; unmatched bases: 8. The germline CDR1 and CDR2 sequences are SGHRS and YFSETQ. There are 14 residues in the CDR3. For the CDR3, the DNA is TGCGCCAGAACAAAGCGGGGGGTCCCCGGGGAGCTGTTTTTT. It codes for CARTKRGVPGELFF.

This clone has just one count. The V call is TRBV2, the J call TRBJ1-4, with D possibly matching TRBD1 (5 bases). Trimming removed 8 bases from V and 4 bases from J, with 14 bases in between. Germline V lookup: CDR1 SNHLY, CDR2 FYNNEI. This CDR3 contains 14 residues. CDR3 region: CASGFSGVNEKLFF. The CDR3 DNA is TGTGCCAGCGGCTTCTCGGGGGTTAATGAAAAACTGTTTTTT.